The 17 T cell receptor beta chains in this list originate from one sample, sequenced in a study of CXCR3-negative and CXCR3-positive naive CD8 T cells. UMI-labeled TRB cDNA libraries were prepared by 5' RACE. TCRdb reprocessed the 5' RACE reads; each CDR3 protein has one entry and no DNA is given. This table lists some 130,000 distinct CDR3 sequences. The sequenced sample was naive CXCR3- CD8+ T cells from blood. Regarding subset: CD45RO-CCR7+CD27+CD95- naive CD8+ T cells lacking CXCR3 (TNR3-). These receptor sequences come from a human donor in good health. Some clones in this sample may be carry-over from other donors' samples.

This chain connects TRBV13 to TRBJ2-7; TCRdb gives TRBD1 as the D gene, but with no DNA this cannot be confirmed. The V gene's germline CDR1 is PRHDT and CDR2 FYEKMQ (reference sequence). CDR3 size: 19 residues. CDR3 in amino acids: CASSLVSSTAATNNYEQYF. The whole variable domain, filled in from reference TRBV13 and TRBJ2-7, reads AAGVIQSPRHLIKEKRETATLKCYPIPRHDTVYWYQQGPGQDPQFLISFYEKMQSDKGSIPDRFSAQQFSDYHSELNMSSLELGDSALYFCASSLVSSTAATNNYEQYFGPGTRLTVT.

This CDR3 is CASSPPATYEAFF. This chain uses TRBV7-9 with TRBJ1-1; TCRdb outputs TRBD1, but without DNA this stays unchecked. Germline V gene lookup returns CDR1 SEHNR and CDR2 FQNEAQ (reference sequence). The CDR3 has 13 residues.

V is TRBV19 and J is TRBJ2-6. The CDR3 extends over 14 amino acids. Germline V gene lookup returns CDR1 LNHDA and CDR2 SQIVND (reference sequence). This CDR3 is CASVLGSGANVLTF.

CDR3 loop: CASSQGRDSGQYF. V is TRBV4-1 and J is TRBJ2-5; TCRdb's D call, TRBD1, is unchecked because there is no DNA. CDR1 is MGHRA and CDR2 is YSYEKL in the germline V gene. The CDR3 sequence is 13 residues long.

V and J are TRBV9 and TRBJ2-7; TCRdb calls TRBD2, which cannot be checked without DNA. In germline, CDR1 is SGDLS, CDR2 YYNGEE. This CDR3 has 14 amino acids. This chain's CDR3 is CASSVGGGAHEQYF.

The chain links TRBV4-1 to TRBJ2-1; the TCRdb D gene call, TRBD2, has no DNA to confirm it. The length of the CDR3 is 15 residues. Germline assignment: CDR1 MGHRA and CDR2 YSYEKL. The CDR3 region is CASSQTALAGYEQFF.

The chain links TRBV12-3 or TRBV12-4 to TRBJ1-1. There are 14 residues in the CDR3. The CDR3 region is CASSLTEPNTEAFF.

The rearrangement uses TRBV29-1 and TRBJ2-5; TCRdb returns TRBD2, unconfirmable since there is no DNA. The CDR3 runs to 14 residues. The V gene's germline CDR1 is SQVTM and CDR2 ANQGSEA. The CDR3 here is CSVEDGLGQETQYF.

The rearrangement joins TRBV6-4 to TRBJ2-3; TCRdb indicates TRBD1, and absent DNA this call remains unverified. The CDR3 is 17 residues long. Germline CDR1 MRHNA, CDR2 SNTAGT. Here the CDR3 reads CASSDSGGGEGTDTQYF.

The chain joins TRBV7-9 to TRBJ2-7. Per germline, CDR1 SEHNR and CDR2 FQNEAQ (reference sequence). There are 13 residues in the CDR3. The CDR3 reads CASSLARQYEQYF.

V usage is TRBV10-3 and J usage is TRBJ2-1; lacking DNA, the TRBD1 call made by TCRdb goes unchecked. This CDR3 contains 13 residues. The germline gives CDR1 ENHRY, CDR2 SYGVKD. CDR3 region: CAITEPGTNEQFF.

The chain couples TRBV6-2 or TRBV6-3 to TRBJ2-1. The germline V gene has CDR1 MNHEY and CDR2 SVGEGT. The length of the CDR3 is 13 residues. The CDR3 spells CASSYSFRAEEFF.

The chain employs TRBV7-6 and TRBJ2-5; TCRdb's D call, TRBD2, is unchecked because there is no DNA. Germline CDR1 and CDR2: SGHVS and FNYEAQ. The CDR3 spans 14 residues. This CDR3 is CASSSLARAETQYF.

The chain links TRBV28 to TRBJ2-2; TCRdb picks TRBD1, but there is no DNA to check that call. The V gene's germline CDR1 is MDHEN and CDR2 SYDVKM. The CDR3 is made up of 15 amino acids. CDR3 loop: CASSGDRVNTGELFF.

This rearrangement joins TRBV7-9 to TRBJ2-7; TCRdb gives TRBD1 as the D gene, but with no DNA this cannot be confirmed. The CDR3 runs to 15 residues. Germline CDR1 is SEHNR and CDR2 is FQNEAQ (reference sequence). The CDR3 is CASSYKKGRIYEQYF. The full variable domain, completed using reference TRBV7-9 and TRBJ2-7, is DTGVSQNPRHKITKRGQNVTFRCDPISEHNRLYWYRQTLGQGPEFLTYFQNEAQLEKSRLLSDRFSAERPKGSFSTLEIQRTEQGDSAMYLCASSYKKGRIYEQYFGPGTRLTVT.

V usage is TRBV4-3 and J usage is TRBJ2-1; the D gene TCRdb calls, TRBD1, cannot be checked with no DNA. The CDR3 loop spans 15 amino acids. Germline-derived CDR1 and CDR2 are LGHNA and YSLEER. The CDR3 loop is CASSQVQDKYNEQFF.

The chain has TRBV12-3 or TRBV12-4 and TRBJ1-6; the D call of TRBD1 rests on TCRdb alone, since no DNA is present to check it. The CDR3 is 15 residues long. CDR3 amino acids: CASSTGHIYNSPLHF.